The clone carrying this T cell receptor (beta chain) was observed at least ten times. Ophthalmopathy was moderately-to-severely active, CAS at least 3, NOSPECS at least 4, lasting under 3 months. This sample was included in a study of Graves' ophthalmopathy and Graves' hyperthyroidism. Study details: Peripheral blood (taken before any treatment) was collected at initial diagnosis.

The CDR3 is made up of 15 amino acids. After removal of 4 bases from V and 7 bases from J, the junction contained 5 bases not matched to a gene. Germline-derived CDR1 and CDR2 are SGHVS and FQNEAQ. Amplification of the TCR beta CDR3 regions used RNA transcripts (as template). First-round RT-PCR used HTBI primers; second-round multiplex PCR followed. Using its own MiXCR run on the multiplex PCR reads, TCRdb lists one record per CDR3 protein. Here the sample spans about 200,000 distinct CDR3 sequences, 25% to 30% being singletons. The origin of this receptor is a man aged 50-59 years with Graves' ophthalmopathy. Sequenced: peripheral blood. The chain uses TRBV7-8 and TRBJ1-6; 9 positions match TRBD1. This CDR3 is CASSSQTGGNSPLHF. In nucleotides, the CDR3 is TGTGCCAGCAGCTCCCAGACAGGGGGAAATTCACCCCTCCACTTT.